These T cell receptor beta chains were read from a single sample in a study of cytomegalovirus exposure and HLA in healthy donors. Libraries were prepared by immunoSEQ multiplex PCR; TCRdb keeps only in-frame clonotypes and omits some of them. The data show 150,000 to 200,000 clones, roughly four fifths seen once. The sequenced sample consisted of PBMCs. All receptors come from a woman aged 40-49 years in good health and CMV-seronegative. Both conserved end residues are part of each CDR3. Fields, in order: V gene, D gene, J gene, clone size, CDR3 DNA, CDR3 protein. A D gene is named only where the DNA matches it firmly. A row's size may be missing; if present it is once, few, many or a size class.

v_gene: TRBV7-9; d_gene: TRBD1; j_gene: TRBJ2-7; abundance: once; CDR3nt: TGTGCCAGCAGCGCCCGGACAGGGGGAATCCACGAGCAGTACTTC; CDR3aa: CASSARTGGIHEQYF
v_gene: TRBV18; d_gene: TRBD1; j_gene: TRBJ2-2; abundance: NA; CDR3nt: TGTGCCAGCTCACCACCGGGACAGAAGAACACCGGGGAGCTGTTTTTT; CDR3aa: CASSPPGQKNTGELFF
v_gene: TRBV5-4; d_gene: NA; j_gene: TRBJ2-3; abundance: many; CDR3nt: TGTGCCAGCAGCTTGGTTGGGCTAGCGATTCCCCCTGGCACAGATACGCAGTATTTT; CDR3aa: CASSLVGLAIPPGTDTQYF
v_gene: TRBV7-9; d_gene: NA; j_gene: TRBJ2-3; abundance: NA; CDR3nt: TGTTCCAGCAGCCTGAACGACAGGGAGGTCGCAGATACGCAGTATTTT; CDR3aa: CSSSLNDREVADTQYF
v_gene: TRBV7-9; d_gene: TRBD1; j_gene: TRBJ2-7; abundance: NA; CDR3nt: TGTGCCACTCTTTCCGGGACAGGGCACCACGAGCAGTACTTC; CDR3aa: CATLSGTGHHEQYF
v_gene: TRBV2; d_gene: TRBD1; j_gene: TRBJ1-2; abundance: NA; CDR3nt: TGTGCCAGCGGGGGGACAGGGGGTCGATATGGCTACACCTTC; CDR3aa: CASGGTGGRYGYTF
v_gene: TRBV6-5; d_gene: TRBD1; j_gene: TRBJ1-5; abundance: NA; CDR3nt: TGTGCCAGCAGCCGGACAGGGATAAATCAGCCCCAGCATTTT; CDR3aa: CASSRTGINQPQHF
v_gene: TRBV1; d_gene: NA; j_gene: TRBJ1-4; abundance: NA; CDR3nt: TGCACCAGCAGCCAAGATCAAGGCAGGGGGTACGAAAAACTGTTTTTT; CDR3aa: CTSSQDQGRGYEKLFF
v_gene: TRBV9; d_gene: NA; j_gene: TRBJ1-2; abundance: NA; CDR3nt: TGTGCCAGCAGCCCCCGGTGGGAGTACTATGGCTACACCTTC; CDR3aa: CASSPRWEYYGYTF
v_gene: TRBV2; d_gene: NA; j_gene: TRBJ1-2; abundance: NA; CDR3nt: TGTGCCAGCAGGGTAACAGGGAGTGGCTACACCTTC; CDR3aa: CASRVTGSGYTF
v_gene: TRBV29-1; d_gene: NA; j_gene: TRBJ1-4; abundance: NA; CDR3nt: TGCAGCGTTGTTCGGACAGCTAATGAAAAACTGTTTTTT; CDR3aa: CSVVRTANEKLFF
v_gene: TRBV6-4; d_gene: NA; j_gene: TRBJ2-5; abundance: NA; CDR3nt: TGTGCCAGCAGTGACCCGGGGGTCGGTTGCTACTCGGCCCAAGAGACCCAGTACTTC; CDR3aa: CASSDPGVGCYSAQETQYF
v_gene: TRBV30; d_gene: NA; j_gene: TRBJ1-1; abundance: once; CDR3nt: TGTGCCTGGAGTGTACCCGGGTATTCCACTGAAGCTTTCTTT; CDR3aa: CAWSVPGYSTEAFF
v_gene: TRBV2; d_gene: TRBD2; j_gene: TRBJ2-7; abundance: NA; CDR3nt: TGTGCCACCAAGGCTAGCGGGGTAATCTACGAGCAGTACTTC; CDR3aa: CATKASGVIYEQYF
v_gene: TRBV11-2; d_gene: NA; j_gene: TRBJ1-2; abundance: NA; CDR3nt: TGTGCCAGCAGATCTTTTACAGGGCCAGACTATGGCTACACCTTC; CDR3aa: CASRSFTGPDYGYTF
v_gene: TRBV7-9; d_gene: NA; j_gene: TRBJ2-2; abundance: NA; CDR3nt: TGTGCCAGCAGCTTAGGGCGGGGGCCAAACACCGGGGAGCTGTTTTTT; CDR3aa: CASSLGRGPNTGELFF
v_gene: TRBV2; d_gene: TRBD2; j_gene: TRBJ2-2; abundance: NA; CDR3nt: TGTGCCAGCATTCGACTAGCGGGGCGCCGCACCGGGGAGCTGTTTTTT; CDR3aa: CASIRLAGRRTGELFF
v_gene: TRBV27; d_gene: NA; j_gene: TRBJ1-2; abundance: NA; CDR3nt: TGTGCCAGCAGTTTAGTTGCAGGGGCTGCCTATGGCTACACCTTC; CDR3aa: CASSLVAGAAYGYTF
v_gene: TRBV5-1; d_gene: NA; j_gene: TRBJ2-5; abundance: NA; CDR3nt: TGCGCCAGCAGCTTACTGACAGTAGGGATGGCCGAGACCCAGTACTTC; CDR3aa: CASSLLTVGMAETQYF
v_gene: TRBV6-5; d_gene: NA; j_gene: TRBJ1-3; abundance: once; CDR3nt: TGTGCCAGCAGTTACGTCGGTCTGAGCTCTGGAAACACCATATATTTT; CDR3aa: CASSYVGLSSGNTIYF
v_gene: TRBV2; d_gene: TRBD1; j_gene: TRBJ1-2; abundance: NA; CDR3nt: TGTGCCAGCAGCGGAAGGACAGGAAGTCGTGGCTACACCTTC; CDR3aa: CASSGRTGSRGYTF
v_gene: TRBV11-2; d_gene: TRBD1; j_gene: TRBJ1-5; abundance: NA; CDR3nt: TGTGCCAGCAGCCACGACAGGGCACAGCCCCAGCATTTT; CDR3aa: CASSHDRAQPQHF
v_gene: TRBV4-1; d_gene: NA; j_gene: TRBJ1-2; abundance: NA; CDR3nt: TGCGCCAGCAGCCAAGTACCAATGGTGGTACTCTATGGCTACACCTTC; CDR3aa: CASSQVPMVVLYGYTF
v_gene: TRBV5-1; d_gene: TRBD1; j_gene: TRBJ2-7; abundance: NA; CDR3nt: TGCGCCTGCAGCGCCACCGGGACAGGGGCCTACGAGCAGTACTTC; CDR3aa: CACSATGTGAYEQYF
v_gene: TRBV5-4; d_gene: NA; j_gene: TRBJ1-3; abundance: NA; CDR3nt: TGTGCCAGCAGCTTGGCGCAGGGCATTTCTGGAAACACCATATATTTT; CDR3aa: CASSLAQGISGNTIYF
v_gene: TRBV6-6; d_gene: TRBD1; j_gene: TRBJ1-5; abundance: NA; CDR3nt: TGTGCCAGCAGCACCTCGACAGGGAAGGCTCAGCCCCAGCATTTT; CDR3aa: CASSTSTGKAQPQHF
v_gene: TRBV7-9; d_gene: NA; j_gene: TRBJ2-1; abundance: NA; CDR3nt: TGTGCCAGCAGCTTTGGAGGTACGGCTGAGCAGTTCTTC; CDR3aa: CASSFGGTAEQFF
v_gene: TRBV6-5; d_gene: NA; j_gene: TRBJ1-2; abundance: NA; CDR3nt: TGTGCCAGCAGCCCAGGGGCTTCCAGTGGCTACACCTTC; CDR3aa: CASSPGASSGYTF
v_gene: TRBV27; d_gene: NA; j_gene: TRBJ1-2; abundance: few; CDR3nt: TGTGCCAGCTCGGGAGGGGATGGCTACACCTTC; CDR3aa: CASSGGDGYTF
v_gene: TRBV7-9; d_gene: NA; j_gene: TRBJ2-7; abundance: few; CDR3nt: TGTGCCAGCAGCTTAGGAGAGGGTATGAACGAGCAGTACTTC; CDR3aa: CASSLGEGMNEQYF
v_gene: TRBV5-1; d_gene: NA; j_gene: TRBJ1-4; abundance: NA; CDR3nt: TGCGCCAGCAGCTTACAGGGAAATGAAAAACTGTTTTTT; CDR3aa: CASSLQGNEKLFF
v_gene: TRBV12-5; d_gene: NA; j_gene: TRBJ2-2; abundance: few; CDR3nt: TGTGCTAGTGGTCCTAAAGGGGGTAGTAGTAACACCGGGGAGCTGTTTTTT; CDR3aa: CASGPKGGSSNTGELFF
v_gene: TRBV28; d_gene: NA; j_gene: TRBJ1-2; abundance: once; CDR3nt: TGTGCCAGCAGTTCATGGGACAAGAACTTCTATGGCTACACCTTC; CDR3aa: CASSSWDKNFYGYTF
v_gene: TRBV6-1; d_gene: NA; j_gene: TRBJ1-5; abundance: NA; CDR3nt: TGTGCCAGCAGTCTACAGGGTAGCAATCAGCCCCAGCATTTT; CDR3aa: CASSLQGSNQPQHF
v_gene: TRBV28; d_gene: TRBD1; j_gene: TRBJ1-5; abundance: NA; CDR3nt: TGTGCCAGCAGTGGGACAGAAAACAATCAGCCCCAGCATTTT; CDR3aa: CASSGTENNQPQHF
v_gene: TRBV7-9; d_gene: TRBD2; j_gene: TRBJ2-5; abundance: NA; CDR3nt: TGTGCCAGCGGGCGGACTAGCGGGGGGCAAGAGACCCAGTACTTC; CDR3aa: CASGRTSGGQETQYF
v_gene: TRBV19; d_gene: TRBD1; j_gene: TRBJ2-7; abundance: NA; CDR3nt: TGTGCCAGTAGTATGACAGGGCTCTCCTACGAGCAGTACTTC; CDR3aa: CASSMTGLSYEQYF
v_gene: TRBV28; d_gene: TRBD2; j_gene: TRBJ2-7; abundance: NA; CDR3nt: TGTGCCAGCAGTTTACGCCCGCGCCGGGGGTCTTCAACTAGCGGGGGGGGGTACGAGCAGTACTTC; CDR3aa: CASSLRPRRGSSTSGGGYEQYF
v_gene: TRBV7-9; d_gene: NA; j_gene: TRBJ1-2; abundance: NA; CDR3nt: TGTGCCAGCATCCCAGGAGCGGGGGCACGGGGCTACACCTTC; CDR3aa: CASIPGAGARGYTF
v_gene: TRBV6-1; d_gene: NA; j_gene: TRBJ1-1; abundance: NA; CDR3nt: TGTGCCAGCACCCTGCTCCAGGTGGCTTTCTTT; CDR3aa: CASTLLQVAFF
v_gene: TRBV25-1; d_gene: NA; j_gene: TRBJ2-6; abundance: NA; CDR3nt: TGTGCCAGCAGTAGGGACACTAGCTCTGGGGCCAACGTCCTGACTTTC; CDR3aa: CASSRDTSSGANVLTF
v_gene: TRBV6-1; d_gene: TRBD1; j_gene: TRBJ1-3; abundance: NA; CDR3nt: TGTGCCAGCAGGGACAGGGGGCAAGGAAACACCATATATTTT; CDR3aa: CASRDRGQGNTIYF
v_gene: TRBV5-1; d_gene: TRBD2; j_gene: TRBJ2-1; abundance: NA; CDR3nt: TGCGCCAGCAGCGTGACCCCTAGCGGGGGAAACAATGAGCAGTTCTTC; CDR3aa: CASSVTPSGGNNEQFF
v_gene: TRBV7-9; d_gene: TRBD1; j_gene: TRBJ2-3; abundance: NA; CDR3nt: TGTGCCGGACAGACAGGGGGCGCGCCAGATACGCAGTATTTT; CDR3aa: CAGQTGGAPDTQYF
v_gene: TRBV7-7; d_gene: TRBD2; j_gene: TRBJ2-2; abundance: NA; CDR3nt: TGTGCCAGCAGCGAAAGCGGGGGTTATACCGGGGAGCTGTTTTTT; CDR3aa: CASSESGGYTGELFF
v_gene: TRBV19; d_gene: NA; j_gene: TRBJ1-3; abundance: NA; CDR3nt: TGTGCCAGTACGGAGGGTCAGTCTCGAAACACCATATATTTT; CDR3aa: CASTEGQSRNTIYF
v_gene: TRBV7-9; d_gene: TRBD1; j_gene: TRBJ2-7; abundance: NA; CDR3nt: TGTGCCAGCAGCCTAGGGACAGGGATCGAGCAGTACTTC; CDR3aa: CASSLGTGIEQYF
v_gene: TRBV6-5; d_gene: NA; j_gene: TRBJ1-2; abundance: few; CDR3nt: TGTGCCAGCAATCCGAGGGGGATGGGCTACTATGGCTACACCTTC; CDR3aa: CASNPRGMGYYGYTF
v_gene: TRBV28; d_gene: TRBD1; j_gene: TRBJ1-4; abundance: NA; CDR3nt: TGTGCCAGCGGGAGTACGGGGACAGGGGATGAAAAACTGTTTTTT; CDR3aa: CASGSTGTGDEKLFF